A single sample gave rise to the 19 T cell receptor beta chains below, sequenced in a study of neurological immune-mediated disorders. Using its own MiXCR run on the 5' RACE reads, TCRdb lists one record per CDR3 protein. The sample lists 70,000 or so distinct CDR3 sequences, around 5.2% occurring once. The material sequenced was PBMCs. These receptors were obtained from a woman aged 25 to 39 with multiple sclerosis.

This clonotype showed up many times. The rearrangement joins TRBV2 to TRBJ2-7; 7 bases align to TRBD2. V gave up 6 bases and J gave up 7 bases; unmatched junction bases: 9. The CDR3 loop spans 13 amino acids. Germline CDR1 SNHLY, CDR2 FYNNEI. As DNA, the CDR3 is TGTGCCAGCAGGGGCGAAGGAGCGGGGGAGCAGTACTTC. Translating gives CASRGEGAGEQYF. Variable domain in full (rest from reference TRBV2 and TRBJ2-7): EPEVTQTPSHQVTQMGQEVILRCVPISNHLYFYWYRQILGQKVEFLVSFYNNEISEKSEIFDDQFSVERPDGSNFTLKIRSTKLEDSAMYFCASRGEGAGEQYFGPGTRLTVT.

This clonotype was observed at least ten times. V gene TRBV7-9 combines with J gene TRBJ2-1, with D unclear. Between the trimmed V and J ends, which lost 5 bases and 8 bases, there was a span of 13 bases. In germline, CDR1 is SEHNR, CDR2 FQNEAQ (reference sequence). This CDR3 is 13 amino acids long. In nucleotides, the CDR3 is TGTGCCAGCAGCGGCGGTAGGTCCCATGAGCAGTTCTTC. It specifies CASSGGRSHEQFF.

In this sample, this clonotype turned up many times. The chain uses TRBV3-1 and TRBJ2-7; the D gene is possibly TRBD1 (5 bases). The V gene lost 4 bases and the J gene lost 2 bases, with 12 bases spanning the gap. Germline values: CDR1 LGHDT, CDR2 YNNKEL (reference sequence). This CDR3 comprises 14 residues. This CDR3 is CASSRGTVPYEQYF. CDR3 nucleotides: TGTGCCAGCAGCCGGGGCACTGTCCCCTACGAGCAGTACTTC.

This clonotype was picked up a small number of times. At one boundary the junction diverges from the germline segment, which might be a read error. The CDR3 DNA is TGTGCCACCAGTGATCTCGGACAGGGCAATCAGCCCCAGAATTTT. This codes for CATSDLGQGNQPQNF. The chain employs TRBV24-1 and TRBJ1-5; 8 bases match TRBD1. CDR1 and CDR2 (germline): KGHDR, SFDVKD. The length of the CDR3 is 15 residues.

This clonotype was found many times. The genes are TRBV20-1 and TRBJ2-5; 7 bases line up with TRBD2. From germline, CDR1 is DFQATT and CDR2 SNEGSKA (reference sequence). V trimming: 3 bases; J trimming: 5 bases; junction bases outside the gene matches: 9. This CDR3 contains 14 residues. This CDR3 reads CSASVGGSIETQYF. The CDR3 region has the DNA TGCAGTGCTAGTGTCGGGGGGTCCATCGAGACCCAGTACTTC.

This clonotype was seen many times. This chain's CDR3 is CASSYSTVNIQYF. The CDR3 DNA reads TGTGCCAGCAGTTACTCGACAGTAAACATTCAGTACTTC. The chain links TRBV6-2 or TRBV6-3 to TRBJ2-4, with D perhaps TRBD1 (5 bases). The CDR3 consists of 13 residues. The V and J ends lost 0 bases and 6 bases respectively, with 6 bases between them. The germline CDR1 and CDR2 sequences are MNHEY and SVGEGT.

The sample holds many counts of this clonotype. The CDR3 DNA sequence: TGTGCCAGCAGCACTTACAACAATGAGCAGTTCTTC. It codes for CASSTYNNEQFF. This sequence joins TRBV2 and TRBJ2-1, with D hard to call. Germline CDR1 reads SNHLY; CDR2 reads FYNNEI. This CDR3 is 12 amino acids long. Between the trimmed V and J ends, which lost 6 bases and 5 bases, there was a span of 8 bases. The variable domain in full, with the rest retrieved from reference TRBV2 and TRBJ2-1, is EPEVTQTPSHQVTQMGQEVILRCVPISNHLYFYWYRQILGQKVEFLVSFYNNEISEKSEIFDDQFSVERPDGSNFTLKIRSTKLEDSAMYFCASSTYNNEQFFGPGTRLTVL.

This clonotype has at least ten counts. The chain is built from TRBV20-1 and TRBJ1-1; 9 nucleotides match TRBD1. This CDR3 spans 14 amino acids. The V segment lost 3 bases and the J segment 5 bases; nucleotides outside the gene matches: 7. The germline gives CDR1 DFQATT, CDR2 SNEGSKA (reference sequence). Here the CDR3 reads CSASRTGVDTEAFF. CDR3 DNA sequence: TGCAGTGCTAGTAGGACAGGGGTCGATACTGAAGCTTTCTTT.

V and J are TRBV20-1 and TRBJ1-2; 7 bases match TRBD1. Germline-derived CDR1 and CDR2 are DFQATT and SNEGSKA (reference sequence). The CDR3 extends over 14 amino acids. J lost 4 bases, V lost 1 base, and 6 bases had no gene match. CDR3 loop: CSARVQGEGYGYTF. CDR3 DNA sequence: TGCAGTGCTAGAGTCCAGGGGGAAGGCTATGGCTACACCTTC.

At least ten counts were recorded for this clonotype. The chain is built from TRBV20-1 and TRBJ1-2; 9 bases align to TRBD1. V lost 5 bases, J lost 7 bases, and 14 bases stayed unmatched. Germline V gives CDR1 DFQATT, CDR2 SNEGSKA (reference sequence). The CDR3 has 15 amino acids. The DNA of the CDR3 is TGCAGTGCTCATCTACCGGGACAGGGAAGTATTGGCTACACCTTC. Its translation is CSAHLPGQGSIGYTF.

The chain uses TRBV20-1 and TRBJ1-4, with D tentatively TRBD1 (6 bases). The ends were cut back, 2 bases at V and 8 bases at J, with 18 bases in the middle. Germline V gene sequence: CDR1 DFQATT, CDR2 SNEGSKA (reference sequence). This CDR3 spans 15 amino acids. In DNA form, the CDR3 reads TGCAGTGCTAGACGCCTACAGGGTAGCCAGGAAAAACTGTTTTTT. This gives the protein CSARRLQGSQEKLFF.

This clonotype was counted ten times or more. This rearrangement joins TRBV5-1 to TRBJ2-1; 11 bases align to TRBD2. Trimming at V came to 4 bases and at J to 3 bases, leaving 6 bases not matched to a gene. This CDR3 has 16 amino acids. In germline, CDR1 is SGHRS, CDR2 YFSETQ. In DNA, the CDR3 is TGCGCCAGCAGCCGTACTAGCGGGAGAAACTACAATGAGCAGTTCTTC. This codes for CASSRTSGRNYNEQFF.

This clonotype showed up many times. The J gene is TRBJ1-2, the V gene TRBV20-1; D may be TRBD1 (5 bases). The CDR3 extends over 13 amino acids. The germline CDR1 and CDR2 sequences are DFQATT and SNEGSKA (reference sequence). V was cut by 3 bases and J by 6 bases, with 14 bases left in between. This CDR3 reads CSARLRQIDGYTF. In DNA, the CDR3 is TGCAGTGCTAGGTTGAGACAGATCGATGGCTACACCTTC.

This chain joins TRBV5-5 and TRBJ1-2; D remains unclear. CDR1 is SGHKS and CDR2 is YYEKEE in the germline V gene (reference sequence). Trimming pared 3 bases from V and 4 bases from J, leaving 10 bases between. The CDR3 contains 13 residues. The CDR3 sequence is CASSSEFFYGYTF. The CDR3 nucleotides read TGTGCCAGCAGCTCCGAATTCTTCTATGGCTACACCTTC.

This clonotype was picked up many times. The rearrangement joins TRBV12-3 or TRBV12-4 to TRBJ2-7; D remains ambiguous. The CDR3 has 12 amino acids. Trimming shortened V by 3 bases and J by 5 bases, and 8 bases separated the two germline ends. CDR3 coding DNA: TGTGCCAGCAGTTTCTCTTTCGACGAGCAGTACTTC. Amino acid sequence: CASSFSFDEQYF.

This clonotype was detected only a few times. The gene calls are TRBV3-1 and TRBJ2-1; no definite D call. The CDR3 spans 16 residues. From germline, CDR1 is LGHDT and CDR2 YNNKEL (reference sequence). Deletions cut 0 bases from V and 8 bases from J, with 17 bases between. CDR3 DNA: TGTGCCAGCAGCCAAGATAGGATGGGCTATAGATATGAGCAGTTCTTC. It specifies CASSQDRMGYRYEQFF.

This clonotype was seen only a few times. The CDR3 DNA is TGTGCCAGTACTTCCGCGAACACCGGGGAGCTGTTTTTT. It encodes CASTSANTGELFF. V usage is TRBV19 and J usage is TRBJ2-2; D gene ambiguous. The CDR3 runs to 13 residues. Trimming shortened V by 7 bases and J by 0 bases, and 6 bases separated the two germline ends. Germline V gives CDR1 LNHDA, CDR2 SQIVND (reference sequence).

This clonotype was detected many times. The chain recombines TRBV20-1 with TRBJ2-5; 10 nucleotides agree with TRBD2. The germline V gene has CDR1 DFQATT and CDR2 SNEGSKA (reference sequence). This CDR3 is built from 17 residues. With V trimmed by 5 bases and J by 0 bases, 12 bases remained unmatched. The CDR3 reads CSAGGLADDRYQETQYF. DNA of the CDR3: TGCAGTGCTGGAGGACTAGCGGACGACAGGTACCAAGAGACCCAGTACTTC.

This clonotype was seen more than once but under ten times. The genes are TRBV3-1 and TRBJ2-7; no clear D gene. Germline lookup yields CDR1 LGHDT and CDR2 YNNKEL (reference sequence). This CDR3 has 12 amino acids. V was shortened by 4 bases and J by 4 bases, with 8 bases between the two germline ends. This chain's CDR3 is CASSRERYEQYF. The DNA of the CDR3 is TGTGCCAGCAGCCGGGAAAGATACGAGCAGTACTTC.